This TCR beta chain was sequenced for a study of cytomegalovirus exposure and HLA in healthy donors (TCRdb year 2017). In terms of the full investigation: An earlier analysis of approximately 550 of the donors reported 250 to 350 Gb of sequence data and some 100 million unique TCR beta sequences from 150 million to 200 million T cells. An early release covering approximately 600 HLA-typed donors comprised 250 to 350 gigabases of sequencing data and 65 million to 100 million unique TCR sequences. The genetic ancestry cluster associated with self-reported Caucasian donors included 81% of the 300 to 400 genotyped donors. The study was designed to test whether signatures of past pathogen exposure could be identified by cataloging public T cell receptors. Using immunosequencing, the study profiled T cell repertoires from 500 to 800 subjects and related those repertoires to cytomegalovirus serostatus. In addition to the first cohort of around 670 subjects, a separate validation cohort of approximately 130 different subjects was used. To predict cytomegalovirus infection status, the study brought together high-throughput TCR immunosequencing, statistical association of individual TCRs with disease status, and machine learning. A later analysis re-analyzed previously published TCR beta repertoires from approximately 700 donors and added high-resolution HLA genotyping to study TCR occurrence patterns. Rather than using new phenotypic data, the later analysis identified candidate immune exposures from TCR beta sequences and from how often those sequences occurred across donors. To decide whether each TCR beta V gene segment behaved as functional or pseudogenic, an earlier analysis of some 600 of the donors relied on high-throughput TCR beta sequencing. Donor age, sex, ethnicity and CMV serostatus were compiled together with the repertoire data. A later genetic analysis used genome-wide SNP genotypes for about three fifths of the 666 donors, treating that subset as a discovery cohort. All discovery cohort repertoires had been generated using a single sequencing platform. Class I and class II HLA loci were covered by the typing at four-digit resolution. The number of donors typed differed by locus, with 629-630 for A, B, C, DRB1 and DQB1, around 560 for DQA1, over 600 for DPA1, and approximately 470 for DPB1. Because of strong linkage in the cohort, a few DR-DQ haplotypes were treated as single units for association and clustering. Among 350 to 400 genotyped donors of the cohort, an average of around 240,000 unique TCR beta nucleotide sequences were sequenced per donor, roughly 20% of them non-productive. The research as a whole found: According to a later analysis, parvovirus B19, influenza, CMV and Epstein-Barr virus appeared linked to several top co-occurrence clusters. Correlated functional status among segregating V segments might be attributable to linkage disequilibrium, but an unknown experimental factor could not be ruled out. A later genetic analysis reported fewer N-insertions in productive TCRs among donors in an Asian-associated ancestry cluster than the roughly 640-donor mean. When HLA alleles, especially DR and DQ, strongly co-occurred, attributing TCR associations to individual alleles was difficult. An association between a missense DCLRE1C variant and V-gene and J-gene trimming of TCR beta chains was found in a later genetic analysis and replicated in an independent cohort. Because the 87-base-pair reads could not distinguish some IMGT-functional V segments, including TRBV6-2 and TRBV6-3, those segments were excluded. Broadly in line with IMGT annotations, most TCR beta V segments showed up in productive rearrangements about 87% or about 30% of the time in an earlier analysis of 587 of the donors. The authors suggested that the approach could potentially be extended to other disease states and immunological phenotypes. Because counts were too low, roughly 17 rarely observed V segments, including chromosome 9 orphons, were left out of the earlier analysis of 500 to 750 of the donors. Because HLA typing was unavailable for some donors at each locus, only the typed subset was used in association tests. Sequencing depth was assumed to be roughly uniform across donors in the presence/absence analyses, though that assumption may not hold. The classifier was reported to diagnose cytomegalovirus status with high specificity and sensitivity in both the original cohort and the validation cohort. A few of the identified cytomegalovirus-associated TCR beta chains were confirmed in vitro to be specific for cytomegalovirus antigens. The sequencing pipeline was judged likely to have produced a cluster of highly shared sequence variants as a technical artifact. Most CMV-associated TCR beta chains appeared to be HLA-restricted in a later analysis, and the HLA associations seemed to be driven largely by CMV exposure. The study gave a list of 150 to 200 TCR beta chains associated with cytomegalovirus. At a false discovery rate of 0.05, a later analysis linked 15,000 to 20,000 TCR beta sequences to specific HLA alleles. A further reported finding was that TCR beta sequences accurately predicted the HLA-A and HLA-B alleles for most subjects in the first cohort. A later analysis found that HLA-associated TCR beta chains were more clonally expanded and had lower generation probabilities than equally common non-associated chains. Most TCR sequences were seen in very few donors, while some public TCRs were found in many individuals. This cohort had only TCR beta chains sequenced, and the lack of alpha or paired-chain data limited which features could be detected. According to a later analysis, TCR association rates differed among HLA loci, with DRB1 alleles showing the most associated TCRs and HLA-C alleles showing the fewest. For the cohort, immune exposure information was limited to CMV serostatus.

The library was prepared using the immunoSEQ multiplex PCR assay. The multiplex PCR relied on a mix of 60 forward primers for TCR Vbeta segments and 13 reverse primers for TCR Jbeta segments. Amplification of the CDR3 region of rearranged TCR beta genes was performed with a multiplex PCR assay on genomic DNA. The Illumina HiSeq System was used to sequence the amplified TCR beta libraries as 87-base-pair reads. Regarding the original processing steps: Across the 500 to 750 repertoires, a later analysis counted roughly 77 million unique TCR beta chains, 9.5 million to 12 million of which were shared by at least two donors. Raw reads were error-corrected and collapsed into unique sequences by a nearest-neighbor algorithm in which closely related sequences were merged to remove PCR and sequencing errors. Alignment of CDR3 sequences to IMGT reference sequences was used to assign V, D and J gene segments. For a sequence to be retained, a match of at least six nucleotides to both a V gene segment and a J gene segment was required. A rearrangement counted as productive if the CDR3 had no stop codons and remained in frame with V and J, and every other rearrangement counted as non-productive. CDR3 was defined according to IMGT convention as the region running from the second conserved V-encoded cysteine to the conserved J-encoded phenylalanine. In an earlier analysis of approximately 500 of the donors, sequences lacking an unambiguous match to a single V gene segment were excluded. In an earlier analysis of some 590 of the donors, V segments were called functional above 56.7% productive rearrangements and were called segregating when the between-donor standard deviation exceeded 5%. To diagnose cytomegalovirus status from the catalog of TCR beta chain sequences, a statistical classification framework was built. V and J gene assignment, in a later analysis, came from comparing TCR nucleotide sequences with IMGT/GENE-DB human TR gene sequences. The TCRdist pipeline was used in a later analysis to assign CDR3 sequences and most-parsimonious VDJ recombination scenarios. In a later analysis, each TCR beta chain was defined by its CDR3 amino acid sequence together with its V-gene family, and reads lacking a unique V-gene family were excluded. To address suspected cross-contamination and a sequencing artifact, a later analysis removed a few hundred highly shared, low-generation-probability nucleotide sequences. A later analysis calculated a clonal expansion index for each public chain from normalized within-repertoire ranks of inferred template counts. A later analysis computed generation probabilities with a VDJ recombination model fitted to out-of-frame rearrangements, and checked the results against IGoR. In a later analysis, TCR-TCR, TCR-HLA and TCR-CMV co-occurrence was scored with hypergeometric tests, and a repertoire-size bias correction was applied to TCR pairs. A later analysis estimated false discovery rates by permuting HLA or CMV assignments 20 times. A later analysis grouped co-occurring TCRs with DBSCAN, adding TCRdist sequence similarity when clustering within HLA-allele-positive subsets. Repertoires with fewer than 30,000 or more than 120,000 public chains, plus five repertoires with anomalous nucleotide sharing, were excluded from co-occurrence clustering. TCRdb re-hosts the immuneACCESS table, in-frame sequences only. Its copies lack some clones; in the studies checked, an unresolved V gene accounts for under half of them, and the cause for the rest is not known. Clone size and the V and J calls come from that table; the DNA yielded D and trimming. The sample table contains about 120,000 clones; only one count was recorded for over 70% of them. Jointly, the top ten make up around 1.7% of the sample.

This clone has only one observation. The specificity of this receptor is unknown. Per-base quality was not reported, and no clone a single base away is much larger than it. V and J lose 0 bases and 4 bases, and a span of 19 bases separates them. The CDR3 goes from the cysteine to the phenylalanine over 17 residues. The sequence is cut down to CDR3 DNA, 51 bases in frame from base 1. CDR1 SGHRS and CDR2 YFSETQ are derived from the germline V gene. The cohort comprised several hundred healthy bone marrow donors. All cohort members were sampled while nominally healthy, although unrecorded immune exposures were likely present. The donor was CMV seronegative and was included in the group of a few hundred seronegative cohort members. A peripheral blood sample was provided by each donor, and peripheral blood mononuclear cells were used for TCR beta sequencing. Genomic DNA was extracted from the blood cell samples with the Qiagen DNeasy Blood Extraction Kit.

The V and J genes are TRBV5-1 and TRBJ1-1, with TRBD1 as a weak D call on 6 bases. This TCR derives from a woman under 30 in good health and CMV-seronegative. What was sequenced was PBMCs. The CDR3 region reads CASSLEGTGEGGTEAFF. The DNA sequence follows: TGCGCCAGCAGCTTGGAGGGGACGGGTGAAGGGGGCACTGAAGCTTTCTTT.